Below, 17 T cell receptor beta chains from the same sample are listed, as sequenced in a study of CXCR3-negative and CXCR3-positive naive CD8 T cells. Overall study findings and caveats: Hydrophobicity was higher for TRB CDR3s found in CXCR3-positive naive cells than in CXCR3-negative naive cells.

The TRB cDNA libraries were prepared by 5' RACE with UMI labels. Reanalyzing the 5' RACE reads, TCRdb keeps one entry per CDR3 protein, without DNA. The sample spans over 55,000 distinct CDR3 sequences; the ten largest clones claim more than 0.5%. Their cognate antigens are unknown. Source material: naive CXCR3+ CD8+ T cells from blood. The subset here: CD45RO-CCR7+CD27+CD95- naive CD8+ T cells expressing CXCR3 (TNR3+). The receptor set was obtained from a human donor in good health. Some clones in this sample may be carry-over from other donors' samples.

The rearrangement uses TRBV4-3 and TRBJ2-7; there is no DNA to check the TCRdb D call of TRBD1. This CDR3 is built from 15 residues. Germline assignment: CDR1 LGHNA and CDR2 YSLEER. The chain's CDR3 is CASSQVTGGGYEQYF.

The chain has TRBV7-2 and TRBJ2-7; TCRdb's D call, TRBD1, is unchecked because there is no DNA. Germline V gene lookup returns CDR1 SGHTA and CDR2 FQGNSA. This CDR3 contains 14 residues. The CDR3 spells CASSLVTTGTEQYF.

This chain connects TRBV29-1 to TRBJ2-3; as DNA is missing, the TRBD1 call by TCRdb cannot be tested. Germline V gene data show CDR1 as SQVTM and CDR2 as ANQGSEA. The CDR3 runs to 13 residues. The CDR3 here is CSVSGTVLDTQYF.

This sequence joins TRBV29-1 and TRBJ1-2; TCRdb outputs TRBD1, but without DNA this stays unchecked. From germline, CDR1 is SQVTM and CDR2 ANQGSEA. This CDR3 is 13 amino acids long. The CDR3 sequence is CSVESARVGGYTF.

This chain uses TRBV5-1 with TRBJ1-5; the D call of TRBD1 rests on TCRdb alone, since no DNA is present to check it. Germline V gives CDR1 SGHRS, CDR2 YFSETQ. CDR3 length: 16 residues. The CDR3 loop reads CASSLLGAYSNQPQHF. The full variable domain, rest sourced from reference TRBV5-1 and TRBJ1-5, is KAGVTQTPRYLIKTRGQQVTLSCSPISGHRSVSWYQQTPGQGLQFLFEYFSETQRNKGNFPGRFSGRQFSNSRSEMNVSTLELGDSALYLCASSLLGAYSNQPQHFGDGTRLSIL.

V usage is TRBV29-1 and J usage is TRBJ1-2. From germline, CDR1 is SQVTM and CDR2 ANQGSEA. The CDR3 is made up of 12 amino acids. This CDR3 reads CSVGFVGYGYTF.

V and J are TRBV20-1 and TRBJ2-3; TCRdb gives TRBD1 as the D gene, but with no DNA this cannot be confirmed. The germline V gene encodes CDR1 DFQATT and CDR2 SNEGSKA (reference sequence). The CDR3 length is 13 residues. The CDR3 protein is CSARPGITDAQYF.

The chain joins TRBV14 to TRBJ2-3; TCRdb's assignment of TRBD1 cannot be checked, as there is no DNA. The germline V gene has CDR1 SGHDN and CDR2 FVKESK. The CDR3 consists of 14 residues. This chain's CDR3 is CASSQEWSTRGQYF.

The chain is built from TRBV7-2 and TRBJ2-7. Germline V lookup: CDR1 SGHTA, CDR2 FQGNSA. The CDR3 has 13 amino acids. CDR3 sequence: CASSRTDTYEQYF. Full variable domain (rest looked up from reference TRBV7-2 and TRBJ2-7): GAGVSQSPSNKVTEKGKDVELRCDPISGHTALYWYRQSLGQGLEFLIYFQGNSAPDKSGLPSDRFSAERTGGSVSTLTIQRTQQEDSAVYLCASSRTDTYEQYFGPGTRLTVT.

V and J are TRBV10-3 and TRBJ2-7; TCRdb reports TRBD1, a call that lacks DNA to check it against. This CDR3 contains 13 residues. From germline, CDR1 is ENHRY and CDR2 SYGVKD. The CDR3 sequence: CAISRDGGDRQYF.

V usage is TRBV12-3 or TRBV12-4 and J usage is TRBJ2-7; TCRdb calls TRBD1, which cannot be checked without DNA. The CDR3 totals 12 residues. The CDR3 spells CASSFGGPEQYF.

J is TRBJ1-4 and V is TRBV25-1; TCRdb proposes TRBD1, but this gene call is untestable without DNA. Looked up from germline, CDR1 is MGHDK and CDR2 is SYGVNS. There are 15 residues in the CDR3. CDR3 region: CASSVTGTGYEKLFF.

The chain recombines TRBV28 with TRBJ2-3; the TCRdb D gene call, TRBD1, has no DNA to confirm it. Germline CDR1 and CDR2: MDHEN and SYDVKM. The CDR3 runs to 15 residues. The CDR3 here is CASSAGVVGTDTQYF. The variable domain in full, with the rest retrieved from reference TRBV28 and TRBJ2-3, is DVKVTQSSRYLVKRTGEKVFLECVQDMDHENMFWYRQDPGLGLRLIYFSYDVKMKEKGDIPEGYSVSREKKERFSLILESASTNQTSMYLCASSAGVVGTDTQYFGPGTRLTVL.

The chain carries TRBV7-6 and TRBJ1-5; the D gene TCRdb calls, TRBD1, cannot be checked with no DNA. CDR3 length: 14 amino acids. The germline V gene has CDR1 SGHVS and CDR2 FNYEAQ. CDR3 protein: CPSSLGQGGQPQHF. The variable domain in full, with the rest retrieved from reference TRBV7-6 and TRBJ1-5, is GAGVSQSPRYKVTKRGQDVALRCDPISGHVSLYWYRQALGQGPEFLTYFNYEAQQDKSGLPNDRFSAERPEGSISTLTIQRTEQRDSAMYRCPSSLGQGGQPQHFGDGTRLSIL.

The rearrangement joins TRBV15 to TRBJ1-2; there is no DNA to check the TCRdb D call of TRBD1. Germline lookup yields CDR1 LNHNV and CDR2 YYDKDF (reference sequence). The CDR3 contains 13 residues. Here the CDR3 reads CATSRVGAGGYTF.

V usage is TRBV12-3 or TRBV12-4 and J usage is TRBJ2-4; TCRdb outputs TRBD1, but without DNA this stays unchecked. This CDR3 is built from 14 residues. Here the CDR3 reads CASTLTGGQNIQYF.

The genes are TRBV29-1 and TRBJ1-6; TCRdb reports TRBD1, a call that lacks DNA to check it against. Germline lookup yields CDR1 SQVTM and CDR2 ANQGSEA. The CDR3 extends over 12 amino acids. The CDR3 reads CSVYRGDSPLHF.